The 23 T cell receptor beta chains presented below share a single source sample, sequenced in a study of T cell responses to AZD1222 COVID-19 vaccine. Using immunoSEQ multiplex PCR, the repertoire was profiled, and TCRdb retains in-frame clones only, with some absent. The sample has 140,000 to 150,000 clones; more than 70% are singletons. Sequencing was performed on peripheral blood, taken on day 0 of AZD1222 vaccination. The receptors originated from an adult in good health.

In DNA form, the CDR3 reads TGTGCCAGCAGCTTGCCGCGGTGGGGTAGGGGAAACACCATATATTTT. It codes for CASSLPRWGRGNTIYF. The chain joins TRBV28 to TRBJ1-3; D call uncertain. Germline V gene data show CDR1 as MDHEN and CDR2 as SYDVKM. V shed 6 bases and J shed 4 bases, with 19 bases lying between them. The CDR3 is 16 amino acids.

V usage is TRBV5-6 and J usage is TRBJ2-3, with 8 positions matching TRBD2. The germline CDR1 and CDR2 sequences are SGHDT and YYEEEE. This CDR3 spans 12 amino acids. The V and J ends lost 4 bases and 9 bases, in that order; junction bases with no gene match: 4. The chain's CDR3 is CASSVRLATQYF. CDR3 coding DNA: TGTGCCAGCAGCGTCCGACTAGCGACGCAGTATTTT.

The chain is built from TRBV27 and TRBJ1-2, with TRBD1 as a possible D gene (6 bases). The CDR3 has 12 residues. V was clipped by 5 bases and J by 7 bases, with 11 bases between them. Germline values: CDR1 MNHEY, CDR2 SMNVEV (reference sequence). CDR3 sequence reads: CASSLGGGGYTF. The CDR3 DNA follows: TGTGCCAGCAGTCTAGGGGGGGGTGGCTACACCTTC.

CDR3 amino acids: CASRAGTDYGYTF. The CDR3 coding sequence is TGTGCCAGCAGGGCCGGGACGGACTATGGCTACACCTTC. The chain joins TRBV28 to TRBJ1-2; TRBD1 might be the D (5 bases). The V and J ends lost 6 bases and 3 bases respectively, with 11 bases between them. This CDR3 has 13 residues. Germline CDR1 and CDR2: MDHEN and SYDVKM.

This chain links TRBV2 with TRBJ1-1; 8 positions match TRBD1. The trim removed 4 bases at V and 5 bases at J, leaving 3 bases unmatched. The CDR3 spans 13 residues. From germline, CDR1 is SNHLY and CDR2 FYNNEI. CDR3 sequence (DNA): TGTGCCAGCAGTGCGACAGGGGCAACTGAAGCTTTCTTT. It yields the protein CASSATGATEAFF.

The J gene is TRBJ1-1, the V gene TRBV18, with D maybe TRBD1 (5 bases). CDR3 size: 14 residues. The V gene's germline CDR1 is KGHSH and CDR2 LQKENI. The V end was cut by 3 bases, the J end by 8 bases, with 16 bases between. CDR3 amino acids: CASSPVENWGEAFF. The CDR3 coding sequence is TGTGCCAGCTCACCGGTGGAAAATTGGGGCGAAGCTTTCTTT.

The chain couples TRBV7-8 to TRBJ1-1; D gene ambiguous. Germline CDR1 SGHVS, CDR2 FQNEAQ. This CDR3 has 14 amino acids. V lost 5 bases, J lost 1 base, and 11 bases lay in between. CDR3 nucleotide sequence: TGTGCCAGCAGCCGTAACAGAGAGAACACTGAAGCTTTCTTT. This gives the protein CASSRNRENTEAFF.

This clone was recorded once. V and J are TRBV29-1 and TRBJ2-7; D perhaps matches TRBD1 (6 bases). The CDR3 has 13 amino acids. Germline lookup yields CDR1 SQVTM and CDR2 ANQGSEA. V was cut by 4 bases and J by 3 bases, with 13 bases left in between. CDR3 sequence reads: CSVAPTGYYEQYF. CDR3 coding DNA: TGCAGCGTTGCGCCGACAGGATACTACGAGCAGTACTTC.

The chain combines TRBV21-1 with TRBJ2-7. TRBV21-1 is described as a pseudogene. The CDR3 runs 13 residues. CDR3 amino acids: CATLRGQIYEQYF. The DNA for the CDR3 is TGTGCCACCCTCCGGGGGCAGATATACGAGCAGTACTTC.

V is TRBV7-2 and J is TRBJ2-7; 7 bases agree with TRBD1. V lost 4 bases to trimming and J lost 3 bases; unmatched junction nucleotides: 9. Germline V lookup: CDR1 SGHTA, CDR2 FQGNSA. This CDR3 has 15 residues. The CDR3, as DNA: TGTGCCAGCAGCTCGAGGACAGGCGAGGTCTACGAGCAGTACTTC. This encodes CASSSRTGEVYEQYF.

This rearrangement joins TRBV7-2 to TRBJ2-7; 11 bases map to TRBD2. This CDR3 has 15 residues. Germline loops: CDR1 SGHTA, CDR2 FQGNSA. V was pared by 5 bases and J by 1 base, with 4 bases of the junction left unmatched. The CDR3 is CASSKLAGDSYEQYF. Here the CDR3 DNA reads TGTGCCAGCAGCAAACTAGCGGGGGATTCCTACGAGCAGTACTTC.

V and J are TRBV2 and TRBJ2-7, with TRBD1 matching 8 bases. The CDR3 is 14 amino acids. Germline V gives CDR1 SNHLY, CDR2 FYNNEI. Trimming cost V 6 bases and J 0 bases; bases outside gene matches: 4. CDR3 sequence: CASSRDRSSYEQYF. The CDR3 DNA reads as TGTGCCAGCAGCCGGGACAGGAGCTCCTACGAGCAGTACTTC. Full variable domain (missing parts from reference TRBV2 and TRBJ2-7): EPEVTQTPSHQVTQMGQEVILRCVPISNHLYFYWYRQILGQKVEFLVSFYNNEISEKSEIFDDQFSVERPDGSNFTLKIRSTKLEDSAMYFCASSRDRSSYEQYFGPGTRLTVT.

The chain is built from TRBV11-1 and TRBJ2-1; 7 nucleotides line up with TRBD1. With 0 bases clipped from V and 7 bases from J, the junction kept 3 bases outside the gene matches. This CDR3 has 14 residues. CDR1 and CDR2 from the germline V gene are SGHAT and FQDESV (reference sequence). In DNA form, the CDR3 reads TGTGCCAGCAGCTTAGCGCCACAGGGGAATGAGCAGTTCTTC. Protein product: CASSLAPQGNEQFF.

J is TRBJ1-2 and V is TRBV28; D ambiguous. This CDR3 comprises 15 residues. Germline CDR1 reads MDHEN; CDR2 reads SYDVKM. V was trimmed by 1 base and J by 8 bases, leaving 17 bases between them. CDR3 amino acids: CASSLLVQKGEGYTF. The CDR3 DNA sequence: TGTGCCAGCAGTTTATTAGTCCAAAAGGGCGAGGGCTACACCTTC.

This clone was picked up one time. This chain's CDR3 is CASSEGQVMYEQYF. For the CDR3, the DNA is TGTGCCAGCAGTGAAGGACAGGTTATGTACGAGCAGTACTTC. The chain is built from TRBV2 and TRBJ2-7, with D perhaps TRBD1 (6 bases). V lost 1 base, J lost 4 bases, and 11 bases lay in between. The germline V gene encodes CDR1 SNHLY and CDR2 FYNNEI. This CDR3 has 14 residues.

The rearrangement links TRBV7-2 to TRBJ2-3, with 8 bases identical to TRBD2. The CDR3 extends over 15 amino acids. V was pared by 4 bases and J by 4 bases, with 7 bases of the junction left unmatched. CDR1 and CDR2 from the germline V gene are SGHTA and FQGNSA. This CDR3 reads CASSSGSGVADTQYF. CDR3 nucleotide sequence: TGTGCCAGCAGCTCGGGTAGCGGGGTCGCAGATACGCAGTATTTT.

This clone was counted only a few times. The CDR3 DNA reads as TGTGCCAGCAGTTCCTCCGGGACTAGGGTAGTGGAGACCCAGTACTTC. Encoded protein: CASSSSGTRVVETQYF. The chain employs TRBV27 and TRBJ2-5; 8 positions agree with TRBD2. The CDR3 has 16 residues. Germline V CDR1 and CDR2: MNHEY, SMNVEV (reference sequence). The J segment lost 5 bases and the V segment lost 4 bases, leaving 12 bases of the junction unmatched.

The chain has TRBV20-1 and TRBJ1-2; D is unclear. The V end lost 3 bases, the J end lost 0 bases, and 11 bases lay between the germline ends. The CDR3 contains 14 residues. Germline-derived CDR1 and CDR2 are DFQATT and SNEGSKA (reference sequence). CDR3 sequence reads: CSASPGRPNYGYTF. The DNA for the CDR3 is TGCAGTGCTAGTCCTGGGAGGCCTAACTATGGCTACACCTTC.

This sequence joins TRBV7-3 and TRBJ2-1; D not resolved. CDR1 SGHTA and CDR2 FQGTGA come from the germline V gene. Trimming left V 4 bases short and J 6 bases short, with 19 bases between. The CDR3 is made up of 16 amino acids. DNA for the CDR3: TGTGCCAGCAGCTCATCGTCCCGGACGGGCAGCAATGAGCAGTTCTTC. Encoded protein: CASSSSSRTGSNEQFF.

This rearrangement joins TRBV7-2 to TRBJ1-2, with D perhaps matching TRBD1 (5 bases). The germline V gene has CDR1 SGHTA and CDR2 FQGNSA. Trimming removed 4 bases from V and 5 bases from J, with 8 bases in between. The CDR3 contains 12 residues. The CDR3 coding sequence is TGTGCCAGCAGCTCCGGGGGTTATGGCTACACCTTC. Protein product: CASSSGGYGYTF. Supplemented by reference TRBV7-2 and TRBJ1-2, the full variable domain reads GAGVSQSPSNKVTEKGKDVELRCDPISGHTALYWYRQSLGQGLEFLIYFQGNSAPDKSGLPSDRFSAERTGGSVSTLTIQRTQQEDSAVYLCASSSGGYGYTFGSGTRLTVV.

This clone showed up just once. This chain uses TRBV5-5 with TRBJ2-6; no clear D. There are 15 residues in the CDR3. CDR1 is SGHKS, CDR2 YYEKEE, per germline (reference sequence). Trimming shortened V by 0 bases and J by 0 bases, and 4 bases separated the two germline ends. The CDR3 here is CASSLADSGANVLTF. Written as DNA, the CDR3 is TGTGCCAGCAGCTTGGCGGACTCTGGGGCCAACGTCCTGACTTTC.

The chain has TRBV27 and TRBJ1-1; D is unclear. The CDR3 extends over 13 amino acids. V shed 2 bases and J shed 1 base, with 5 bases lying between them. CDR1 and CDR2 from the germline V gene are MNHEY and SMNVEV (reference sequence). The CDR3 reads CASSLIGNTEAFF. For the CDR3, the DNA is TGTGCCAGCAGTTTAATCGGGAACACTGAAGCTTTCTTT.

Concerning this clone: The same CDR3 arises from other DNA sequences in this sample as well. CDR3 coding DNA: TGCAGTGCTAGCCCATCCTACGAGCAGTACTTC. This gives the protein CSASPSYEQYF. This chain joins TRBV20-1 and TRBJ2-7; D remains ambiguous. The germline V gene has CDR1 DFQATT and CDR2 SNEGSKA (reference sequence). The CDR3 is 11 amino acids. V lost 3 bases and J lost 1, with 4 bases in between.